Each of the 9 T cell receptor beta chains below was sequenced from the same sample in a study of cytomegalovirus exposure and HLA in healthy donors. The PCR was carried out with 60 Vbeta primers and 13 Jbeta primers. Libraries were prepared by immunoSEQ multiplex PCR; TCRdb keeps only in-frame clonotypes and omits some of them. The table has roughly 120,000 clones, roughly a tenth seen once. The specimen was PBMCs. The receptors here all came from a young man in good health and CMV-seronegative.

This clone was observed a few times. The CDR3 coding sequence is TGTGCCAGCAGCTTTCCGGGAGGCCAAGAGACCCAGTACTTC. Protein sequence: CASSFPGGQETQYF. The V gene is TRBV7-2, the J gene TRBJ2-5; 7 nucleotides match TRBD2. With V trimmed by 3 bases and J by 1 base, 2 bases remained unmatched. The V gene's germline CDR1 is SGHTA and CDR2 FQGNSA. There are 14 residues in the CDR3.

The chain employs TRBV5-1 and TRBJ2-3, with D perhaps matching TRBD2 (5 bases). Per germline, CDR1 SGHRS and CDR2 YFSETQ. Trimming pared 2 bases from V and 4 bases from J, leaving 17 bases between. The CDR3 is made up of 16 amino acids. In nucleotides, the CDR3 is TGCGCCAGCAGCTTCGGGTTCGGGGATATAGCAGATACGCAGTATTTT. This translates into CASSFGFGDIADTQYF.

The table lists this clone with a few counts. The rearrangement uses TRBV11-2 and TRBJ2-6, with a tentative D call TRBD1 (6 bases). The CDR3 spans 17 residues. Trimming removed 1 base at V and 2 bases at J, with 12 bases between. Germline loops: CDR1 SGHAT, CDR2 FQNNGV. The CDR3 loop reads CASSLAGVVTGANVLTF. The CDR3 coding sequence is TGTGCCAGCAGCTTAGCAGGGGTAGTAACTGGGGCCAACGTCCTGACTTTC.

The chain couples TRBV30 to TRBJ1-1; TRBD1 aligns across 7 bases. The CDR3 is 14 residues long. Germline V gene data show CDR1 as GTSNPN and CDR2 as SVGIG (reference sequence). Germline trimming cut 3 bases from V and 1 base from J; bases unmatched to any gene: 5. The chain's CDR3 is CAWRPGQKNTEAFF. CDR3 DNA sequence: TGTGCCTGGAGGCCGGGACAGAAGAACACTGAAGCTTTCTTT.

About this clone: One junction end does not reproduce the germline sequence, and a read error may be involved. This sample also contains other DNA sequences that code for the same CDR3. The J gene is TRBJ2-7, the V gene TRBV10-1; 8 bases match TRBD2. The V gene's germline CDR1 is WNHNN and CDR2 SYGVQD (reference sequence). The CDR3 totals 15 residues. This CDR3 reads CASSDPRAGVYEQYF. CDR3 in DNA: TGCGCCAGTAGTGACCCGCGAGCGGGAGTCTACGAGCAGTACTTC.

This clone showed up many times. CDR3 nucleotides: TGTGCCAGCAGCTCACAGGGACGGACTGAAGCTTTCTTT. It specifies CASSSQGRTEAFF. V and J are TRBV5-6 and TRBJ1-1; D might be TRBD1 (6 bases). This CDR3 region has 13 residues. Trimming pared 3 bases from V and 5 bases from J, leaving 11 bases between. Germline V gives CDR1 SGHDT, CDR2 YYEEEE.

This chain joins TRBV19 and TRBJ2-7; D might be TRBD1 (6 bases). Trimming shortened V by 4 bases and J by 2 bases, and 18 bases separated the two germline ends. Germline lookup yields CDR1 LNHDA and CDR2 SQIVND (reference sequence). There are 16 residues in the CDR3. The CDR3 nucleotides are TGTGCCAGTAGTAAAATCGCGAGACAGGAGACCTACGAGCAGTACTTC. Its protein is CASSKIARQETYEQYF.

The chain uses TRBV7-6 and TRBJ2-3, with TRBD2 matching 11 bases. There are 16 residues in the CDR3. V was pared by 5 bases and J by 4 bases, with 8 bases of the junction left unmatched. CDR1 is SGHVS, CDR2 FNYEAQ, per germline. This CDR3 reads CASSQVAGGFSDTQYF. CDR3 bases: TGTGCCAGCAGCCAAGTAGCGGGGGGGTTCTCAGATACGCAGTATTTT.

J is TRBJ1-4 and V is TRBV19; 8 positions agree with TRBD1. V lost 5 bases and J lost 7; bases outside the gene matches: 6. This CDR3 is built from 14 residues. The germline CDR1 and CDR2 sequences are LNHDA and SQIVND (reference sequence). CDR3 DNA sequence: TGTGCCAGTAGTCAAGGACAGGGTCGTGAAAAACTGTTTTTT. Its protein product is CASSQGQGREKLFF.